This section outlines one TCR beta chain sequence together with its context. Profiling relied on immunoSEQ multiplex PCR, and the TCRdb table lists in-frame clones only, not all of them. The data hold some 46,000 clones, with roughly 80% observed a single time. This entry belongs to a study of memory CD4+ T cells and cytomegalovirus serostatus. The sort gate was single viable CD3+CD4+CD8-CD45RO+ cells for memory CD4+ T cells. This CDR3 comprises 14 residues. The V gene lost 6 bases and the J gene lost 0 bases, with 9 bases spanning the gap. CDR1 is SNHLY, CDR2 FYNNEI, per germline. The sequenced sample consisted of memory CD4+ T cells from blood. The sequence was collected from an adult in good health and CMV-seronegative. V is TRBV2 and J is TRBJ1-3, with unresolved D. CDR3 DNA sequence: TGTGCCAGCAGCGGGCGGTTCTCTGGAAACACCATATATTTT. Translation gives CASSGRFSGNTIYF.